This T cell receptor (beta chain) was identified during a study of T cell responses to AZD1222 COVID-19 vaccine. V gave up 0 bases and J gave up 6 bases, with 13 bases separating them. This CDR3 is built from 14 residues. CDR1 and CDR2 from the germline V gene are SGHRS and YFSETQ. Profiled with immunoSEQ multiplex PCR; TCRdb holds only in-frame clones, not every one. The sample carries fewer than 100,000 clones, roughly 86% recorded once. Material: peripheral blood, obtained 28 days after the second AZD1222 dose. The sequence came from an adult who received the AZD1222 COVID-19 vaccine. This rearrangement joins TRBV5-1 to TRBJ2-7, with D maybe TRBD2 (6 bases). The CDR3 here is CASSLELAVREQYF. For the CDR3, the DNA is TGCGCCAGCAGCTTGGAACTAGCTGTTCGCGAGCAGTACTTC.